A single sample gave rise to the 24 T cell receptor beta chains below, sequenced in a study of Ad26.COV2.S vaccination and SARS-CoV-2 variants. Noted treatment: approximately 18 received Ad26.COV2.S at low or high dose, single or two shots; 5 received placebo; per-sample allocation not given. The study sampled participants on day 63 after the first vaccine or placebo injection. Clones were read by immunoSEQ multiplex PCR, and TCRdb kept only the in-frame ones, dropping some. The data show hundreds of thousands of clones, 87% seen once. This sample comprised peripheral blood, obtained in a trial of Ad26.COV2.S vaccine versus placebo. The receptors stem from a person aged 18-60 years who received the Ad26.COV2.S COVID-19 vaccine or a placebo.

The V call is TRBV7-9, the J call TRBJ1-1; D unclear. CDR3 size: 15 residues. The germline gives CDR1 SEHNR, CDR2 FQNEAQ (reference sequence). The germline V and J ends were trimmed by 3 bases and 1 base, with 12 bases remaining between them. In nucleotides, the CDR3 is TGTGCCAGCAGCTTCCTTACCGATTGGAACACTGAAGCTTTCTTT. This translates into CASSFLTDWNTEAFF.

The chain carries TRBV23-1 and TRBJ2-2; the match to TRBD2 covers 8 bases. TRBV23-1 is noted as an ORF with a role that remains uncertain. Unmatched junction bases numbered 11, after V lost 0 bases and J lost 5 bases. There are 18 residues in the CDR3. CDR3 DNA: TGCGCCAGCAGTCAATCGAGGCCGGGGACTAGTAAGACCGGGGAGCTGTTTTTT. Translated: CASSQSRPGTSKTGELFF.

This chain joins TRBV5-1 and TRBJ2-3, with 9 bases identical to TRBD2. There are 15 residues in the CDR3. Germline V gene lookup returns CDR1 SGHRS and CDR2 YFSETQ. V shed 6 bases and J 0 bases; nucleotides not matched to a gene: 5. CDR3 nucleotides: TGCGCCAGCACCTTCAGCGGGGGGAGCACAGATACGCAGTATTTT. Translated: CASTFSGGSTDTQYF.

This chain joins TRBV6-5 and TRBJ2-7; D is ambiguous. V gave up 4 bases and J gave up 3 bases, with 4 bases separating them. The CDR3 is 11 amino acids. Per germline, CDR1 MNHEY and CDR2 SVGAGI. Written as DNA, the CDR3 is TGTGCCAGCAGTTCTCTCTACGAGCAGTACTTC. It yields the protein CASSSLYEQYF.

This chain joins TRBV19 and TRBJ1-6; 9 bases are shared with TRBD1. The CDR3 is 16 residues long. Per the germline V gene, CDR1 is LNHDA and CDR2 is SQIVND (reference sequence). Losses at the gene ends were 2 bases for V and 7 bases for J; bases not matched to a gene: 6. The CDR3 here is CASSIIGTGNNSPLHF. As DNA, the CDR3 is TGTGCCAGTAGTATAATTGGGACAGGGAACAATTCACCCCTCCACTTT. The variable domain in full, completed from reference TRBV19 and TRBJ1-6, reads DGGITQSPKYLFRKEGQNVTLSCEQNLNHDAMYWYRQDPGQGLRLIYYSQIVNDFQKGDIAEGYSVSREKKESFPLTVTSAQKNPTAFYLCASSIIGTGNNSPLHFGNGTRLTVT.

This chain connects TRBV2 to TRBJ2-7, with D possibly TRBD2 on 7 matching bases. Trimming pared 7 bases from V and 5 bases from J, leaving 18 bases between. Germline CDR1 SNHLY, CDR2 FYNNEI. The CDR3 runs 14 residues. Written as DNA, the CDR3 is TGTGCCAGCACAAGGGGGGGTTCTGTAGACGAGCAGTACTTC. This translates into CASTRGGSVDEQYF.

This clone was recorded only once. The gene calls are TRBV30 and TRBJ2-3; TRBD2 aligns across 12 bases. The CDR3 runs 13 residues. The germline V gene encodes CDR1 GTSNPN and CDR2 SVGIG (reference sequence). Trimming took 5 bases from V and 3 from J; bases not matched to a gene: 0. The chain's CDR3 is CAWGLAGTDTQYF. The CDR3 nucleotides are TGTGCCTGGGGACTAGCGGGGACAGATACGCAGTATTTT. Supplemented by reference TRBV30 and TRBJ2-3, the full variable domain reads SQTIHQWPATLVQPVGSPLSLECTVEGTSNPNLYWYRQAAGRGLQLLFYSVGIGQISSEVPQNLSASRPQDRQFILSSKKLLLSDSGFYLCAWGLAGTDTQYFGPGTRLTVL.

This clone was seen just once. V gene TRBV27 combines with J gene TRBJ1-6, with D tentatively TRBD1 (5 bases). Germline CDR1 is MNHEY and CDR2 is SMNVEV (reference sequence). V was pared by 5 bases and J by 5 bases, with 13 bases between. The CDR3 extends over 15 amino acids. The CDR3 DNA reads as TGTGCCAGCAGTCTTACCCAGGGTAATAATTCACCCCTCCACTTT. Amino acids: CASSLTQGNNSPLHF.

The V call is TRBV11-2, the J call TRBJ1-3; D remains ambiguous. The CDR3 totals 12 residues. CDR1 and CDR2 (germline): SGHAT, FQNNGV. Between the trimmed V and J ends, which lost 5 bases and 0 bases, there was a span of 2 bases. CDR3 DNA: TGTGCCAGCAGCAACTCTGGAAACACCATATATTTT. It is translated as CASSNSGNTIYF.

This sequence joins TRBV3-1 (or the pseudogene TRBV3-2) and TRBJ2-7; no firm D call. The CDR3 extends over 14 amino acids. The V end lost 1 base, the J end lost 2 bases, and 9 bases lay between the germline ends. Germline V gives CDR1 LGHDT, CDR2 YNNKEL (reference sequence). DNA for the CDR3: TGTGCCAGCAGCCAAGGGGCCGAAGCCTACGAGCAGTACTTC. As protein: CASSQGAEAYEQYF.

The chain has TRBV4-1 and TRBJ2-2; D is unresolved. V was shortened by 1 base and J by 5 bases, with 2 bases between the two germline ends. This CDR3 region has 12 residues. Per the germline V gene, CDR1 is MGHRA and CDR2 is YSYEKL. The CDR3 bases are TGCGCCAGCAGCCAAGCGACCGGGGAGCTGTTTTTT. Translation: CASSQATGELFF.

The chain carries TRBV6-5 and TRBJ1-2, with 9 bases that match TRBD1. CDR3 length: 15 amino acids. Germline V CDR1 and CDR2: MNHEY, SVGAGI. The J segment lost 4 bases and the V segment lost 7 bases, leaving 10 bases of the junction unmatched. The CDR3 region is CASTPGQGYSYGYTF. The DNA for the CDR3 is TGTGCCAGCACCCCGGGACAGGGTTATAGCTATGGCTACACCTTC.

The sample holds one count of this clone. Other nucleotide sequences in the sample specify the same CDR3. The chain joins TRBV27 to TRBJ2-2, with unresolved D. V was pared by 2 bases and J by 6 bases, with 7 bases between. This CDR3 contains 13 residues. CDR1 is MNHEY and CDR2 is SMNVEV in the germline V gene (reference sequence). As DNA, the CDR3 is TGTGCCAGCAGTTTAAGGGTCCCCGGGGAGCTGTTTTTT. This gives the protein CASSLRVPGELFF.

This chain links TRBV4-2 with TRBJ1-3; no firm D call. Germline CDR1 and CDR2: LGHNA and YNFKEQ. The V gene lost 4 bases and the J gene lost 0 bases, with 16 bases spanning the gap. This CDR3 has 17 residues. The CDR3 is CASSLNVGLGSGNTIYF. DNA of the CDR3: TGTGCCAGCAGCCTGAATGTGGGATTGGGCTCTGGAAACACCATATATTTT.

About this clone: Different DNA sequences within this sample yield the same CDR3. The chain couples TRBV19 to TRBJ1-2; 9 bases agree with TRBD1. Trimming at V came to 6 bases and at J to 7 bases, leaving 6 bases not matched to a gene. The CDR3 covers 13 residues. Germline V CDR1 and CDR2: LNHDA, SQIVND (reference sequence). The CDR3 loop reads CASSSGQGVGYTF. The CDR3 nucleotides read TGTGCCAGTAGCTCGGGACAGGGAGTTGGCTACACCTTC. The whole variable domain, remainder taken from reference TRBV19 and TRBJ1-2, is DGGITQSPKYLFRKEGQNVTLSCEQNLNHDAMYWYRQDPGQGLRLIYYSQIVNDFQKGDIAEGYSVSREKKESFPLTVTSAQKNPTAFYLCASSSGQGVGYTFGSGTRLTVV.

The chain joins TRBV6-5 to TRBJ2-7; 9 bases agree with TRBD1. The CDR3 sequence is 14 residues long. Germline V gene lookup returns CDR1 MNHEY and CDR2 SVGAGI. With 0 bases clipped from V and 7 bases from J, the junction kept 4 bases outside the gene matches. The chain's CDR3 is CASSYSGQGWEQYF. The CDR3 nucleotides are TGTGCCAGCAGTTACTCGGGACAGGGATGGGAGCAGTACTTC.

The J gene is TRBJ1-2, the V gene TRBV19, with D possibly being TRBD1 (6 bases). Between the trimmed V and J ends, which lost 4 bases and 3 bases, there was a span of 18 bases. The germline V gene has CDR1 LNHDA and CDR2 SQIVND (reference sequence). This CDR3 spans 16 amino acids. Here the CDR3 reads CASSNIGQGRHYGYTF. CDR3 nucleotides: TGTGCCAGTAGTAATATTGGTCAGGGGAGACACTATGGCTACACCTTC.

This chain links TRBV6-2 or TRBV6-3 with TRBJ2-1; the match to TRBD2 covers 10 bases. This CDR3 region has 16 residues. Per the germline V gene, CDR1 is MNHEY and CDR2 is SVGEGT. The V segment lost 7 bases and the J segment 3 bases; nucleotides outside the gene matches: 9. The CDR3 DNA follows: TGTGCCAGCAACCCTCTAGCGGGGGAGCACTACAATGAGCAGTTCTTC. Protein product: CASNPLAGEHYNEQFF.

The chain joins TRBV14 to TRBJ2-2; D perhaps matches TRBD2 (6 bases). The V end lost 4 bases, the J end lost 8 bases, and 11 bases lay between the germline ends. The CDR3 has 13 residues. Germline CDR1 reads SGHDN; CDR2 reads FVKESK. CDR3 sequence reads: CASSPRREGELFF. The CDR3 DNA reads TGTGCCAGCAGCCCCCGGAGGGAAGGGGAGCTGTTTTTT.

The chain carries TRBV2 and TRBJ2-7; D ambiguous. The CDR3 length is 11 residues. The V end lost 3 bases, the J end lost 5 bases, and 5 bases lay between the germline ends. CDR1 and CDR2 from the germline V gene are SNHLY and FYNNEI. CDR3 nucleotides: TGTGCCAGCAGTGATTTCCACGAGCAGTACTTC. Amino acids: CASSDFHEQYF.

V and J are TRBV5-1 and TRBJ2-7; 7 bases line up with TRBD1. CDR3 length: 14 residues. V trimming: 3 bases; J trimming: 5 bases; junction bases outside the gene matches: 8. Germline V gene data show CDR1 as SGHRS and CDR2 as YFSETQ. CDR3 nucleotides: TGCGCCAGCAGCTCCGGGACAGAGGTTAACGAGCAGTACTTC. It yields the protein CASSSGTEVNEQYF.

V and J are TRBV6-5 and TRBJ2-2; TRBD2 agrees at 10 bases. Germline assignment: CDR1 MNHEY and CDR2 SVGAGI. The CDR3 has 16 amino acids. With 2 bases clipped from V and 6 bases from J, the junction kept 6 bases outside the gene matches. The CDR3 DNA reads TGTGCCAGCAGTTACCCCAGCGGGGGGGTGGCCGGGGAGCTGTTTTTT. It specifies CASSYPSGGVAGELFF.

This chain uses TRBV12-3 or TRBV12-4 with TRBJ2-7; 9 nucleotides match TRBD1. The V gene end was trimmed by 7 bases and the J gene end by 6 bases; junction bases not matched to a gene: 7. The CDR3 totals 13 residues. CDR3 nucleotides: TGTGCCAGCACCCTGGACAGGGGCTCCGAGCAGTACTTC. Amino acid sequence: CASTLDRGSEQYF.

This clone was counted once. The chain couples TRBV19 to TRBJ1-2, with TRBD1 identical over 7 bases. CDR3 length equals 14 residues. Trimming removed 5 bases from V and 4 bases from J; junction bases left unmatched: 7. The V gene's germline CDR1 is LNHDA and CDR2 SQIVND (reference sequence). The CDR3 here is CASSFGGQVYGYTF. The DNA of the CDR3 is TGTGCCAGTAGTTTCGGTGGACAGGTCTATGGCTACACCTTC. Variable domain in full (rest from reference TRBV19 and TRBJ1-2): DGGITQSPKYLFRKEGQNVTLSCEQNLNHDAMYWYRQDPGQGLRLIYYSQIVNDFQKGDIAEGYSVSREKKESFPLTVTSAQKNPTAFYLCASSFGGQVYGYTFGSGTRLTVV.